These 4 T cell receptor beta chains share one sample of origin, sequenced in a study of cytomegalovirus exposure and HLA in healthy donors. 13 Jbeta primers and 60 Vbeta primers were used for the PCR. Sequencing was performed with immunoSEQ multiplex PCR; in TCRdb, only in-frame clones are kept and a portion is missing. This sample has about 130,000 clones; about 74% occur once, and the top ten carry 5.8%. The specimen was PBMCs. These receptors were obtained from a woman aged 45 to 65 in good health and CMV-seropositive.

The rearrangement links TRBV18 to TRBJ1-2; the match to TRBD1 covers 8 bases. The ends lost 5 bases at V and 8 bases at J; junction bases unmatched: 13. The CDR3 is made up of 15 amino acids. The germline CDR1 and CDR2 sequences are KGHSH and LQKENI. The CDR3 DNA reads TGTGCCAGCTCAATCAACCGGGACAGGAACACGGGCTACACCTTC. Its protein is CASSINRDRNTGYTF.

This rearrangement joins TRBV29-1 to TRBJ2-7; 8 bases map to TRBD1. The CDR3 length is 13 residues. V was clipped by 7 bases and J by 6 bases; unmatched bases: 11. Germline values: CDR1 SQVTM, CDR2 ANQGSEA. Here the CDR3 reads CSALQGDGREQYF. The CDR3 nucleotides read TGCAGCGCCTTACAGGGGGACGGTCGCGAGCAGTACTTC.

V gene TRBV11-2 combines with J gene TRBJ2-5, with D possibly TRBD2 on 6 matching bases. CDR1 and CDR2 (germline): SGHAT, FQNNGV. V lost 5 bases and J lost 2, with 15 bases in between. This CDR3 is built from 15 residues. The CDR3 region has the DNA TGTGCCAGCAGCCCATTGCGGAGGGGTCAAGAGACCCAGTACTTC. It translates to CASSPLRRGQETQYF.

Note on this clone: One end of the junction varies from germline; a read error may be responsible. The chain joins TRBV5-5 to TRBJ1-3, with no clear D. The germline gives CDR1 SGHKS, CDR2 YYEKEE (reference sequence). CDR3 length equals 16 residues. The CDR3: CARSLMTRSSGNTIYF. DNA for the CDR3: TGTGCCCGCAGCCTTATGACACGTTCCTCTGGAAACACCATATATTTT.